This TCR beta chain was documented in a study of blood T cell repertoires in COVID-19. Study summary: Spain, Italy and the United States supplied samples that represented acute and convalescent COVID-19.

Germline CDR1 and CDR2: SEHNR and FQNEAQ (reference sequence). The V segment lost 1 base and the J segment 3 bases; nucleotides outside the gene matches: 5. CDR3 length: 15 residues. Original processing notes: Reference gene primer amplification gave nucleated cell count estimates. The protocol was immunoSEQ multiplex PCR, while the TCRdb copy is restricted to in-frame clones and leaves out a portion. The V and J calls and the clone size are those of that table, but D and trimming were determined from the DNA. The profile shows about 120,000 clones, roughly 87% of them singletons. The chain has TRBV7-9 and TRBJ1-2; TRBD1 aligns across 7 bases. The source of this sequence is a man older than 75 with acute or convalescent COVID-19. Source material: peripheral blood. As DNA, the CDR3 is TGTGCCAGCAGCTTAGTTGGAGGGGGCGACTATGGCTACACCTTC. Translating gives CASSLVGGGDYGYTF. Using reference TRBV7-9 and TRBJ1-2 for the parts outside the CDR3, the full variable domain is DTGVSQNPRHKITKRGQNVTFRCDPISEHNRLYWYRQTLGQGPEFLTYFQNEAQLEKSRLLSDRFSAERPKGSFSTLEIQRTEQGDSAMYLCASSLVGGGDYGYTFGSGTRLTVV.